This T cell receptor (beta chain) was profiled in a study of T-cell reconstitution after alpha-beta-depleted transplantation in children. This clonotype was recorded a few times. Between the trimmed V and J ends, which lost 7 bases and 3 bases, there was a span of 10 bases. This CDR3 comprises 12 residues. The TCRbeta library incorporated unique molecular identifiers. One entry per CDR3 protein, called by TCRdb with MiXCR from the PCR reads. The table records hundreds of thousands of distinct CDR3 sequences, roughly 13% of them present only once. The sample consisted of PBMCs, taken before TCRalphabeta/CD19-depleted stem cell transplant. The receptor was derived from a girl aged 2 to 10 with congenital amegakaryocytic thrombocytopenia, due to receive a stem cell transplant. The J gene is TRBJ2-7, the V gene TRBV12-3 or TRBV12-4, with D tentatively TRBD2 (6 bases). CDR3 nucleotides: TGTGCCAGCACCGGGACTGACTACGAGCAGTACTTC. Its translation: CASTGTDYEQYF.